Listed here are 10 T cell receptor beta chains from one sample, sequenced in a study of blood T cell repertoires in COVID-19. Here immunoSEQ multiplex PCR was the method, and the copy in TCRdb shows in-frame clones only, minus some. The sample shows 55,000 to 65,000 clones, roughly 87% of them seen only once. The material sequenced was peripheral blood. The receptors here all came from an elderly man in a cohort sampled during active COVID-19.

The J gene is TRBJ1-1, the V gene TRBV5-6; 12 nucleotides agree with TRBD1. CDR1 and CDR2 (germline): SGHDT, YYEEEE. This CDR3 spans 19 amino acids. J was trimmed by 1 base and V by 1 base; bases with no gene match: 11. Here the CDR3 DNA reads TGTGCCAGCAGCTTGTTTGGGACAGGGGGCGGATGGGGGAACACTGAAGCTTTCTTT. This translates into CASSLFGTGGGWGNTEAFF.

The V call is TRBV7-9, the J call TRBJ1-4; 8 nucleotides line up with TRBD1. The J segment lost 7 bases and the V segment lost 4 bases, leaving 8 bases of the junction unmatched. Germline CDR1 and CDR2: SEHNR and FQNEAQ (reference sequence). This CDR3 comprises 15 residues. DNA for the CDR3: TGTGCCAGCAGCTCTCGGACAGGGTCCAGTGAAAAACTGTTTTTT. It specifies CASSSRTGSSEKLFF.

The V and J genes are TRBV5-1 and TRBJ2-7, with TRBD2 identical over 12 bases. Trimming cost V 1 base and J 2 bases; bases outside gene matches: 4. Per germline, CDR1 SGHRS and CDR2 YFSETQ. This CDR3 region has 16 residues. The DNA for the CDR3 is TGCGCCAGCAGCTTGACGTCTAGCGGGAGGGCCTACGAGCAGTACTTC. Residues: CASSLTSSGRAYEQYF.

This clone showed up just a few times. The CDR3 spells CASSLGGGSDQPQHF. CDR3 coding DNA: TGTGCCAGCAGCTTAGGTGGAGGGTCCGATCAGCCCCAGCATTTT. The chain has TRBV7-9 and TRBJ1-5, with D unclear. The V end was cut by 1 base, the J end by 5 bases, with 12 bases between. CDR3 length: 15 residues. Germline CDR1 SEHNR, CDR2 FQNEAQ (reference sequence).

The CDR3 coding sequence is TGTGCCAGCAGTGCTTTTCGGACGGGGGACGAGCAGTACTTC. Translated, it gives CASSAFRTGDEQYF. The V call is TRBV11-2, the J call TRBJ2-7; TRBD2 might be the D (6 bases). Between the trimmed V and J ends, which lost 6 bases and 5 bases, there was a span of 17 bases. Germline loops: CDR1 SGHAT, CDR2 FQNNGV. This CDR3 is 14 amino acids long.

The chain combines TRBV6-2 or TRBV6-3 with TRBJ2-3, with D tentatively TRBD2 (5 bases). The CDR3 length is 17 residues. Trimming took off 2 bases at V and 2 bases at J, with 17 bases between the two ends. Germline V gene sequence: CDR1 MNHEY, CDR2 SVGEGT. The CDR3 bases are TGTGCCAGCAGTTACCGGGGTGCCAGCGTGGTCACAGATACGCAGTATTTT. Residues: CASSYRGASVVTDTQYF.

This clone appeared once. The gene calls are TRBV7-3 and TRBJ2-1; no reliable D call. The germline V and J ends were trimmed by 3 bases and 0 bases, with 9 bases remaining between them. CDR1 and CDR2 from the germline V gene are SGHTA and FQGTGA. The CDR3 sequence is 15 residues long. This chain's CDR3 is CASSFSQSSYNEQFF. The CDR3 nucleotides are TGTGCCAGCAGCTTTAGCCAGAGCTCCTACAATGAGCAGTTCTTC.

This clone occurred a few times. CDR3 protein: CASSLQTGFGYTF. CDR3 nucleotide sequence: TGTGCCAGTAGTCTCCAAACAGGGTTTGGCTACACCTTC. The chain employs TRBV19 and TRBJ1-2; maybe TRBD1 (6 bases). Per the germline V gene, CDR1 is LNHDA and CDR2 is SQIVND (reference sequence). V was pared by 5 bases and J by 7 bases, with 14 bases between. The CDR3 consists of 13 residues.

Of note for this clone: The junction departs from the called germline gene at one end, perhaps through a read error. The rearrangement joins TRBV2 to TRBJ2-5; 8 bases are shared with TRBD2. The CDR3 is 15 amino acids. CDR1 SNHLY and CDR2 FYNNEI come from the germline V gene. The CDR3 loop is CTSKLLAAFQETQYF. The CDR3 DNA is TGTACCAGCAAATTACTAGCGGCTTTCCAAGAGACCCAGTACTTC.

This chain connects TRBV29-1 to TRBJ1-1, with TRBD1 matching 7 bases. Germline loops: CDR1 SQVTM, CDR2 ANQGSEA. This CDR3 spans 15 amino acids. V lost 6 bases to trimming and J lost 0 bases; unmatched junction nucleotides: 10. The CDR3 loop reads CSVQTGALVNTEAFF. Written as DNA, the CDR3 is TGCAGCGTACAAACAGGGGCTCTCGTGAACACTGAAGCTTTCTTT.